Each of the 18 T cell receptor beta chains below was sequenced from the same sample in a study of shared clonotypes between healthy human individuals. Clones were read by immunoSEQ multiplex PCR, and TCRdb kept only the in-frame ones, dropping some. The sample has 150,000 to 200,000 clones; approximately 61% are singletons. What was sequenced was memory CD4+ T cells sorted from blood. As for subset: CD45RA-negative fraction. The receptors originated from a man aged 30 to 39 in good health.

This clone occurred a few times. The gene calls are TRBV28 and TRBJ1-5; D remains unclear. Germline assignment: CDR1 MDHEN and CDR2 SYDVKM. This CDR3 has 16 residues. The V end lost 5 bases, the J end lost 1 base, and 15 bases lay between the germline ends. DNA for the CDR3: TGTGCCAGCAGTCCCAATCCACTGAGAAGCAATCAGCCCCAGCATTTT. This encodes CASSPNPLRSNQPQHF. Using reference TRBV28 and TRBJ1-5 for the parts outside the CDR3, the full variable domain is DVKVTQSSRYLVKRTGEKVFLECVQDMDHENMFWYRQDPGLGLRLIYFSYDVKMKEKGDIPEGYSVSREKKERFSLILESASTNQTSMYLCASSPNPLRSNQPQHFGDGTRLSIL.

The chain carries TRBV5-1 and TRBJ2-5; 7 nucleotides align to TRBD1. Germline V gene sequence: CDR1 SGHRS, CDR2 YFSETQ. The V and J ends lost 4 bases and 5 bases, in that order; junction bases with no gene match: 8. This CDR3 has 14 residues. CDR3 protein: CASSASGGAETQYF. The CDR3 DNA reads as TGCGCCAGCAGCGCCTCAGGGGGAGCGGAGACCCAGTACTTC.

The rearrangement joins TRBV5-1 to TRBJ1-1; 8 positions agree with TRBD1. CDR3 length equals 14 residues. Germline values: CDR1 SGHRS, CDR2 YFSETQ. After removal of 3 bases from V and 2 bases from J, the junction contained 3 bases not matched to a gene. CDR3 nucleotide sequence: TGCGCCAGCAGCTCACAGGGGGGTAACACTGAAGCTTTCTTT. The encoded protein is CASSSQGGNTEAFF.

The chain employs TRBV30 and TRBJ2-7, with 9 bases fitting TRBD2. V was clipped by 3 bases and J by 3 bases; unmatched bases: 3. Germline V gene sequence: CDR1 GTSNPN, CDR2 SVGIG (reference sequence). The CDR3 is made up of 13 amino acids. CDR3 sequence reads: CAWRREGLYEQYF. CDR3 bases: TGTGCCTGGAGGCGGGAGGGCCTCTACGAGCAGTACTTC.

This clone was counted between two and nine times. The V and J genes are TRBV25-1 and TRBJ2-5, with TRBD2 as a possible D gene (6 bases). CDR3 size: 15 residues. CDR1 and CDR2 from the germline V gene are MGHDK and SYGVNS. Trimming cost V 1 base and J 5 bases, with 14 bases left between them. CDR3 region: CASSEFDGSEETQYF. CDR3 coding DNA: TGTGCCAGCAGTGAATTCGACGGGAGTGAGGAGACCCAGTACTTC. Combining the CDR3 with reference TRBV25-1 and TRBJ2-5 gives the whole variable domain EADIYQTPRYLVIGTGKKITLECSQTMGHDKMYWYQQDPGMELHLIHYSYGVNSTEKGDLSSESTVSRIRTEHFPLTLESARPSHTSQYLCASSEFDGSEETQYFGPGTRLLVL.

This clone has more than one count but fewer than ten. V and J are TRBV9 and TRBJ2-3, with TRBD2 matching 8 bases. This CDR3 is 17 amino acids long. The germline V gene encodes CDR1 SGDLS and CDR2 YYNGEE. Trimming at V came to 0 bases and at J to 2 bases, leaving 8 bases not matched to a gene. CDR3 bases: TGTGCCAGCAGCGTAGACCCGCCGGGACTAGTCACAGATACGCAGTATTTT. It specifies CASSVDPPGLVTDTQYF. The whole variable domain, filled in from reference TRBV9 and TRBJ2-3, reads DSGVTQTPKHLITATGQRVTLRCSPRSGDLSVYWYQQSLDQGLQFLIQYYNGEERAKGNILERFSAQQFPDLHSELNLSSLELGDSALYFCASSVDPPGLVTDTQYFGPGTRLTVL.

This clone turned up a few times. This chain joins TRBV18 and TRBJ2-2, with TRBD2 as a possible D gene (5 bases). V lost 6 bases, J lost 7 bases, and 9 bases lay in between. The CDR3 extends over 12 amino acids. The V gene's germline CDR1 is KGHSH and CDR2 LQKENI. The CDR3 protein is CASSIGGGELFF. The CDR3 DNA is TGTGCCAGCTCTATCGGAGGCGGGGAGCTGTTTTTT. Full variable domain (missing parts from reference TRBV18 and TRBJ2-2): NAGVMQNPRHLVRRRGQEARLRCSPMKGHSHVYWYRQLPEEGLKFMVYLQKENIIDESGMPKERFSAEFPKEGPSILRIQQVVRGDSAAYFCASSIGGGELFFGEGSRLTVL.

The sample holds a few counts of this clone. The V and J genes are TRBV19 and TRBJ2-1; D is possibly TRBD2 (7 bases). Germline CDR1 LNHDA, CDR2 SQIVND (reference sequence). Trimming cost V 7 bases and J 8 bases, with 18 bases left between them. CDR3 size: 14 residues. CDR3 loop: CASMDLGGGDEQFF. CDR3 in DNA: TGTGCCAGTATGGACCTGGGCGGGGGCGATGAGCAGTTCTTC.

The chain joins TRBV7-9 to TRBJ2-5, with D uncertain. Germline CDR1 is SEHNR and CDR2 is FQNEAQ (reference sequence). V was cut by 5 bases and J by 2 bases, with 9 bases left in between. This CDR3 comprises 13 residues. This chain's CDR3 is CASSRSEQETQYF. CDR3 in DNA: TGTGCCAGCAGCCGCTCCGAACAAGAGACCCAGTACTTC. Full variable domain (missing parts from reference TRBV7-9 and TRBJ2-5): DTGVSQNPRHKITKRGQNVTFRCDPISEHNRLYWYRQTLGQGPEFLTYFQNEAQLEKSRLLSDRFSAERPKGSFSTLEIQRTEQGDSAMYLCASSRSEQETQYFGPGTRLLVL.

V and J are TRBV9 and TRBJ2-2; TRBD2 aligns across 9 bases. J was trimmed by 1 base and V by 2 bases; bases with no gene match: 6. The CDR3 extends over 17 amino acids. CDR1 and CDR2 (germline): SGDLS, YYNGEE. CDR3 nucleotide sequence: TGTGCCAGCAGCGTTAGCGGGAGAAGGGGGAACACCGGGGAGCTGTTTTTT. This codes for CASSVSGRRGNTGELFF.

The V call is TRBV28, the J call TRBJ1-5; no reliable D call. Trimming left V 6 bases short and J 11 bases short, with 20 bases between. Germline values: CDR1 MDHEN, CDR2 SYDVKM. There are 14 residues in the CDR3. The CDR3 bases are TGTGCCAGCAGGGTGGTACAAGGGAATGGGGCCCAGCATTTT. Protein sequence: CASRVVQGNGAQHF. Filled out from reference TRBV28 and TRBJ1-5, the complete variable domain reads DVKVTQSSRYLVKRTGEKVFLECVQDMDHENMFWYRQDPGLGLRLIYFSYDVKMKEKGDIPEGYSVSREKKERFSLILESASTNQTSMYLCASRVVQGNGAQHFGDGTRLSIL.

This clone was seen a single time. The V call is TRBV7-3, the J call TRBJ2-2, with TRBD2 as a possible D gene (6 bases). Trimming took 0 bases from V and 4 from J, leaving 9 bases between them. From germline, CDR1 is SGHTA and CDR2 FQGTGA. The CDR3 sequence is 15 residues long. The CDR3 sequence is CASSLTGSVTGELFF. The CDR3 DNA sequence: TGTGCCAGCAGCTTAACCGGGAGTGTCACCGGGGAGCTGTTTTTT.

The V and J genes are TRBV10-1 and TRBJ2-7; a possible D gene is TRBD2 (5 bases). V lost 5 bases, J lost 4 bases, and 15 bases lay in between. The germline V gene has CDR1 WNHNN and CDR2 SYGVQD (reference sequence). This CDR3 region has 14 residues. The CDR3 bases are TGCGCCAGCAGTAGGGAGCGGTTCGGGTACGAGCAGTACTTC. It is translated as CASSRERFGYEQYF.

V is TRBV5-6 and J is TRBJ1-5; D is possibly TRBD1 (6 bases). The germline V gene encodes CDR1 SGHDT and CDR2 YYEEEE. Between the trimmed V and J ends, which lost 2 bases and 4 bases, there was a span of 10 bases. The CDR3 sequence is 14 residues long. The CDR3 reads CASSLNRVNQPQHF. In nucleotides, the CDR3 is TGTGCCAGCAGCTTAAACAGGGTGAATCAGCCCCAGCATTTT.

The J gene is TRBJ2-2, the V gene TRBV19; 9 nucleotides align to TRBD2. From germline, CDR1 is LNHDA and CDR2 SQIVND (reference sequence). The trim removed 4 bases at V and 0 bases at J, leaving 6 bases unmatched. The CDR3 sequence is 17 residues long. In DNA, the CDR3 is TGTGCCAGTAGTACCTTTAGCGGGAGCGCGAACACCGGGGAGCTGTTTTTT. This translates into CASSTFSGSANTGELFF.

The chain employs TRBV18 and TRBJ2-2; D is undetermined. Deletions cut 5 bases from V and 0 bases from J, with 10 bases between. The CDR3 contains 15 residues. The germline gives CDR1 KGHSH, CDR2 LQKENI. In DNA form, the CDR3 reads TGTGCCAGCTCAGGAGACTTGACGAACACCGGGGAGCTGTTTTTT. Its protein is CASSGDLTNTGELFF.

As DNA, the CDR3 is TGTGCCAGCAGTTCCATCCAAGAGACCCAGTACTTC. Amino acids: CASSSIQETQYF. The chain uses TRBV6-6 and TRBJ2-5; D uncertain. V was cut by 4 bases and J by 1 base, with 4 bases left in between. The CDR3 runs to 12 residues. In germline, CDR1 is MNHNY, CDR2 SVGAGI (reference sequence).

This clone was counted only a few times. The V call is TRBV29-1, the J call TRBJ2-1; 10 nucleotides agree with TRBD1. The CDR3 contains 14 residues. Germline CDR1 and CDR2: SQVTM and ANQGSEA. V lost 7 bases and J lost 7; bases outside the gene matches: 10. The CDR3 DNA follows: TGCAGCGGCGTGGACAGGGGGAGGCAAAATGAGCAGTTCTTC. It is translated as CSGVDRGRQNEQFF.